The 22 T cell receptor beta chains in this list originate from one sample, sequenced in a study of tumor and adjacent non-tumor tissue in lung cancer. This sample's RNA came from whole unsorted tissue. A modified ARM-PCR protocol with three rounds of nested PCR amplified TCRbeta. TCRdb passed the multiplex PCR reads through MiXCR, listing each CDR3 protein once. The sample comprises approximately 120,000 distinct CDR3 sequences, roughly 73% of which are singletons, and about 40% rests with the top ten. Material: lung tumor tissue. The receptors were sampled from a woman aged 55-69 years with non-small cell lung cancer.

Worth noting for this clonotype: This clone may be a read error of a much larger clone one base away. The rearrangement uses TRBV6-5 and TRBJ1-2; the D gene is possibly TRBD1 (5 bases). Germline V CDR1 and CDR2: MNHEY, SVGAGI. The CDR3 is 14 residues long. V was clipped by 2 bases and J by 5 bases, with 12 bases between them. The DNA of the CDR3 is TGTGCCAGCAGTTACCAGGGAGGGAAGTATGGCTACACCTTC. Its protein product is CASSYQGGKYGYTF.

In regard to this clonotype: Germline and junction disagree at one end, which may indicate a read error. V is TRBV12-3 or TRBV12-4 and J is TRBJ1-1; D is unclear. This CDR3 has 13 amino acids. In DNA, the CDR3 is TGTACCAGCAGTACTATAAGGAACACTGAAGCTTTCTTT. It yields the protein CTSSTIRNTEAFF.

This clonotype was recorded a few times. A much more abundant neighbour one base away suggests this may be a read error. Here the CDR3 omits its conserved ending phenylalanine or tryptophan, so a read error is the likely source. The CDR3 spells CSVVKDGGMAQYL. In DNA form, the CDR3 reads TGCAGCGTTGTTAAGGACGGGGGGATGGCCCAGTACTTA. This chain uses TRBV29-1 with TRBJ2-5, with 7 bases aligning to TRBD2. V was pared by 4 bases and J by 9 bases, with 11 bases of the junction left unmatched. Looked up from germline, CDR1 is SQVTM and CDR2 is ANQGSEA. The CDR3 has 13 residues.

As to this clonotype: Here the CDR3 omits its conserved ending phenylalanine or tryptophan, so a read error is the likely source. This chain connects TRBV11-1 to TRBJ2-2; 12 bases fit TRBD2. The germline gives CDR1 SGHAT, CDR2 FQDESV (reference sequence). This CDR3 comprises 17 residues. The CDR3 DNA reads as TGTGCCAGCAACCCGCGACTAGCGGGAGAATCCACCGGGAAGCTGTTTTCT. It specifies CASNPRLAGESTGKLFS.

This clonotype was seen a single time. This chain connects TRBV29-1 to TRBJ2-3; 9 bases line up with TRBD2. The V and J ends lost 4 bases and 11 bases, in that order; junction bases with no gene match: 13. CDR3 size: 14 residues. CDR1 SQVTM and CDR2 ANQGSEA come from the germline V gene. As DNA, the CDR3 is TGCAGCGTTGGTCCCTGCGGGAGGGCCCGAGAGCAGTATTTT. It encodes CSVGPCGRAREQYF.

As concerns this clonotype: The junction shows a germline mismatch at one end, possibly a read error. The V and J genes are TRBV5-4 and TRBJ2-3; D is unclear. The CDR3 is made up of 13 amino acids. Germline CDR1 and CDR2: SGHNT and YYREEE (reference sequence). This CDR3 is CASNLKSIGTQYF. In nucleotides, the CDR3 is TGTGCCAGCAACTTGAAGTCCATAGGTACGCAGTATTTT.

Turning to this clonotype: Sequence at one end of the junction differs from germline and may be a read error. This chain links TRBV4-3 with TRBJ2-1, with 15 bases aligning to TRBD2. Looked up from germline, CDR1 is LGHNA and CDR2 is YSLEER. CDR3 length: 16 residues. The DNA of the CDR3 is TGTGCCAGCAGTCAAGGGACTAGCGGGAGGTTGGATGAGCAGTTCTTC. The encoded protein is CASSQGTSGRLDEQFF.

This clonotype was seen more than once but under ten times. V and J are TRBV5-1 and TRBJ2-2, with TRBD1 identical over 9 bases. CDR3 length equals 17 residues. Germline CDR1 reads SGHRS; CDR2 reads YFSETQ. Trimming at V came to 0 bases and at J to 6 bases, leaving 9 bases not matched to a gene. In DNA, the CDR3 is TGCGCCAGCAGCTTGGGAGGAGACGGGACAGGGCCCGGGGAGCTGTTTTTT. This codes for CASSLGGDGTGPGELFF.

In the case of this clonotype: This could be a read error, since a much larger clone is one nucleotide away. The CDR3 is CVSSYGGSYEQYF. The CDR3 DNA reads TGTGTCAGCAGTTACGGCGGGTCCTACGAGCAGTACTTC. V and J are TRBV6-5 and TRBJ2-7; D might be TRBD2 (5 bases). This CDR3 contains 13 residues. The germline gives CDR1 MNHEY, CDR2 SVGAGI.

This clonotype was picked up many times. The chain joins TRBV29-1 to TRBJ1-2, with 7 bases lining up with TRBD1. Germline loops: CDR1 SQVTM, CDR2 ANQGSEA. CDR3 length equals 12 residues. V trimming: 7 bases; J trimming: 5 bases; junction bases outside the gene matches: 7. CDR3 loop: CSAGGTAYGYTF. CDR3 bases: TGCAGCGCTGGGGGGACAGCTTATGGCTACACCTTC.

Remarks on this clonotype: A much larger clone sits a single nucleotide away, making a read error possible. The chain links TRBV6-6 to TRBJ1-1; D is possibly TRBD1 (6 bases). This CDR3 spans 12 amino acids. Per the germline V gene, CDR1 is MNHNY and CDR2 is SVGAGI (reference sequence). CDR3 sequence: CASSLQGPEVFF. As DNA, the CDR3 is TGTGCCAGCAGTTTACAGGGACCCGAAGTTTTCTTT.

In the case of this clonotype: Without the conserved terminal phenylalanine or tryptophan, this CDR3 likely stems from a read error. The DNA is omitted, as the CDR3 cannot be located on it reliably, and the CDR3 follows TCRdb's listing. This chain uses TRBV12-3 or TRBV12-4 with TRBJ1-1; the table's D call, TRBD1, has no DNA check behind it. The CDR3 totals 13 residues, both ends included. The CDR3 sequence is CASNLEMGAETFL.

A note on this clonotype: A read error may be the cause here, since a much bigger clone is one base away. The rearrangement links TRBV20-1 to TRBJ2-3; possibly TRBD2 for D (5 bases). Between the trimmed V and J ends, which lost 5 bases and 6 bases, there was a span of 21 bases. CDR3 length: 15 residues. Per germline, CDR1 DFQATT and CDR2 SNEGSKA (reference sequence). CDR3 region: CSAGMPSLRGDTQYF. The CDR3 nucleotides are TGCAGTGCTGGAATGCCTAGCTTAAGAGGGGATACGCAGTATTTT.

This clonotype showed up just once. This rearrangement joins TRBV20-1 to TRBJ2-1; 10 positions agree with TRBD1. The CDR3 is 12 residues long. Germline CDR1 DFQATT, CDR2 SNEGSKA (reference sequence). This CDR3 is CIATDRGDEQFF. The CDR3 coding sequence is TGCATTGCAACGGACAGGGGGGATGAGCAGTTCTTC.

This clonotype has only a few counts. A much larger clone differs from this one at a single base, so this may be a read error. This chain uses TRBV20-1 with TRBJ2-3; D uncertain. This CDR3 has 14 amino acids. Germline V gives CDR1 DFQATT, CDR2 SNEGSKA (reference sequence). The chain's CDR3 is CSARLPLSTDMQYF. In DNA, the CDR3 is TGCAGTGCACGTCTTCCTCTTAGCACAGATATGCAGTATTTT.

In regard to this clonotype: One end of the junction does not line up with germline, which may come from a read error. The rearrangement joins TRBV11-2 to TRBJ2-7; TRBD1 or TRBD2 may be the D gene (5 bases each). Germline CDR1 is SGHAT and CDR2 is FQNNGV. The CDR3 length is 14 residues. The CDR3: CASRWDRGGYEQYF. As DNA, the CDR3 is TGTGCCAGCAGGTGGGACCGCGGTGGATACGAGCAATACTTC.

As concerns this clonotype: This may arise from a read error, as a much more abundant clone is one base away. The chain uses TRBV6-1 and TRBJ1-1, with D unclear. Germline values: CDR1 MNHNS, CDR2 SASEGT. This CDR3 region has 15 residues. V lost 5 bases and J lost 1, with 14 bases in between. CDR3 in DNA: TGTGCCAGCAGTCTGATAGCCCGAGCGAACACTGAAGCTTTCTTT. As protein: CASSLIARANTEAFF.

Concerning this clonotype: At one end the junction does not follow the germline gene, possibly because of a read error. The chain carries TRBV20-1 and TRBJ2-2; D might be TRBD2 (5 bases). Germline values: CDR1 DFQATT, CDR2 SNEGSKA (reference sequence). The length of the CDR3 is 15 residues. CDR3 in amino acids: CSVRVTWRDTGELFF. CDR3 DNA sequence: TGCAGTGTTAGAGTCACATGGCGGGACACCGGGGAGCTGTTTTTT.

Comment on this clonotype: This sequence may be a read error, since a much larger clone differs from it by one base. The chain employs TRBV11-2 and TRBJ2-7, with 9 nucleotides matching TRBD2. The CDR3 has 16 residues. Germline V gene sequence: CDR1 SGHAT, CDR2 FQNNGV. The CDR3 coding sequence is TGTGCCGGCAGCCCGTATAGCGGGAGTACTTCCTACGAGCAGTACTTC. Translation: CAGSPYSGSTSYEQYF.

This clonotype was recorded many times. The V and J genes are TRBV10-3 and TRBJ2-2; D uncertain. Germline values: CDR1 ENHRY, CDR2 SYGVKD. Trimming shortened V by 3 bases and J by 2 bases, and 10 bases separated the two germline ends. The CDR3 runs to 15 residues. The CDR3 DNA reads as TGTGCCATCAGTGAAGCCCCACATAACACCGGGGAGCTGTTTTTT. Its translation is CAISEAPHNTGELFF.

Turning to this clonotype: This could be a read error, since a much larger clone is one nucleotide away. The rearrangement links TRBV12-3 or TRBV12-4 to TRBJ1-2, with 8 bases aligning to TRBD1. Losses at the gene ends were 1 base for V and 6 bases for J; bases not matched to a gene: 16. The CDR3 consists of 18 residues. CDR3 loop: CASSLVGDRRFARDGYTF. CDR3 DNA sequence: TGTGCCAGCAGTTTAGTCGGGGACAGGCGTTTCGCTAGGGATGGCTACACCTTC.

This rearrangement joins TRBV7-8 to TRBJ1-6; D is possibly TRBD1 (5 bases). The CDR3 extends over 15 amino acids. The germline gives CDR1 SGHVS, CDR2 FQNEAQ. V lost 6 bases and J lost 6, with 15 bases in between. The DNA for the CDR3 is TGTGCCAGCAGGTTCCAAGACAGATGTAATTCACCCCTCCACTTT. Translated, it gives CASRFQDRCNSPLHF.